Below are 24 T cell receptor beta chains sequenced from a single sample in a study of tumour-infiltrating T cells in Burkitt lymphoma. Libraries were prepared by immunoSEQ multiplex PCR; TCRdb keeps only in-frame clonotypes and omits some of them. The sample records around 1,400 clones, roughly 13% being singletons. The material sequenced was tumor tissue. The receptor source for this set is a human donor with Burkitt lymphoma.

Only a few counts were recorded for this clone. The germline gene is not matched at one end of the junction; a read error may be the cause. The CDR3 DNA reads as TGCACCAGCAGCTTGGGCGGAGACACCGGGGAGCTGTTTTTT. It encodes CTSSLGGDTGELFF. The rearrangement uses TRBV5-1 and TRBJ2-2; D gene ambiguous. Germline lookup yields CDR1 SGHRS and CDR2 YFSETQ. The CDR3 is made up of 14 amino acids. Combining the CDR3 with reference TRBV5-1 and TRBJ2-2 gives the whole variable domain KAGVTQTPRYLIKTRGQQVTLSCSPISGHRSVSWYQQTPGQGLQFLFEYFSETQRNKGNFPGRFSGRQFSNSRSEMNVSTLELGDSALYLCTSSLGGDTGELFFGEGSRLTVL.

The chain recombines TRBV4-1 with TRBJ2-1, with D uncertain. Trimming left V 0 bases short and J 11 bases short, with 11 bases between. The CDR3 loop spans 13 amino acids. The germline V gene has CDR1 MGHRA and CDR2 YSYEKL. The CDR3 DNA is TGCGCCAGCAGCCAAGATATCGGGCAGAAGCAGTTCTTC. Translation gives CASSQDIGQKQFF.

The V gene is TRBV18, the J gene TRBJ2-3; 10 positions match TRBD2. The CDR3 spans 17 residues. Germline V CDR1 and CDR2: KGHSH, LQKENI. Losses at the gene ends were 3 bases for V and 3 bases for J; bases not matched to a gene: 9. CDR3 amino acids: CASSPQRGGPSTDTQYF. In DNA, the CDR3 is TGTGCCAGCTCACCCCAGCGGGGGGGCCCGTCGACAGATACGCAGTATTTT. Together with reference TRBV18 and TRBJ2-3, the CDR3 gives the full variable domain: NAGVMQNPRHLVRRRGQEARLRCSPMKGHSHVYWYRQLPEEGLKFMVYLQKENIIDESGMPKERFSAEFPKEGPSILRIQQVVRGDSAAYFCASSPQRGGPSTDTQYFGPGTRLTVL.

The rearrangement joins TRBV5-1 to TRBJ2-2; 9 nucleotides agree with TRBD1. From germline, CDR1 is SGHRS and CDR2 YFSETQ. J was trimmed by 4 bases and V by 0 bases; bases with no gene match: 1. CDR3 length: 15 residues. The CDR3 region has the DNA TGCGCCAGCAGCTTGGTGGGACAGGGCACCGGGGAGCTGTTTTTT. This translates into CASSLVGQGTGELFF. Combining the CDR3 with reference TRBV5-1 and TRBJ2-2 gives the whole variable domain KAGVTQTPRYLIKTRGQQVTLSCSPISGHRSVSWYQQTPGQGLQFLFEYFSETQRNKGNFPGRFSGRQFSNSRSEMNVSTLELGDSALYLCASSLVGQGTGELFFGEGSRLTVL.

This chain links TRBV28 with TRBJ2-7; D remains unclear. The CDR3 has 11 amino acids. V was cut by 2 bases and J by 4 bases, with 3 bases left in between. The germline CDR1 and CDR2 sequences are MDHEN and SYDVKM. The CDR3 protein is CASSLRYEQYV. In DNA, the CDR3 is TGTGCCAGCAGTTTAAGGTACGAGCAGTACGTC.

The V gene is TRBV4-3, the J gene TRBJ2-3, with a weak D call TRBD2 (6 bases). The V and J ends lost 0 bases and 2 bases respectively, with 15 bases between them. This CDR3 is 17 amino acids long. CDR1 LGHNA and CDR2 YSLEER come from the germline V gene. The CDR3 here is CASSQDRYSGLTDTQYF. CDR3 nucleotides: TGCGCCAGCAGCCAAGATCGGTATAGCGGCCTCACAGATACGCAGTATTTT.

The chain uses TRBV7-2 and TRBJ1-1, with D hard to call. With 4 bases removed from V and 7 bases from J, the gap between germline ends came to 16 bases. This CDR3 is 14 amino acids long. CDR1 and CDR2 from the germline V gene are SGHTA and FQGNSA. The CDR3: CASSSARPVVEAFF. The DNA for the CDR3 is TGTGCCAGCAGCTCCGCCCGACCGGTAGTTGAAGCTTTCTTT.

The genes are TRBV15 and TRBJ1-5; possibly TRBD1 for D (5 bases). Germline V gene sequence: CDR1 LNHNV, CDR2 YYDKDF (reference sequence). The CDR3 is 12 amino acids. The V gene lost 5 bases and the J gene lost 3 bases, with 5 bases spanning the gap. The CDR3 nucleotides are TGTGCCACCAGCGGACACAATCAGCCCCAGCATTTT. Translating gives CATSGHNQPQHF.

This clone was observed a few times. This chain links TRBV7-2 with TRBJ2-7; 7 nucleotides line up with TRBD2. CDR1 and CDR2 (germline): SGHTA, FQGNSA. CDR3 size: 16 residues. The ends lost 3 bases at V and 0 bases at J; junction bases unmatched: 8. The CDR3 DNA reads TGTGCCAGCAGCTTTGCGGGGGAGGAAAACTCCTACGAGCAGTACGTC. Translated, it gives CASSFAGEENSYEQYV.

This clone has a handful of counts. The gene calls are TRBV5-4 and TRBJ2-1, with a tentative D call TRBD1 (5 bases). V dropped 5 bases and J dropped 5 bases, with 11 bases sitting between them. There are 13 residues in the CDR3. Germline V lookup: CDR1 SGHNT, CDR2 YYREEE (reference sequence). The CDR3 is CASSQDKDNEQFF. The CDR3 nucleotides are TGTGCCAGCAGTCAGGACAAGGACAATGAGCAGTTCTTC.

The rearrangement uses TRBV6-1 and TRBJ2-1, with TRBD1 matching 8 bases. This CDR3 has 14 residues. Germline assignment: CDR1 MNHNS and CDR2 SASEGT. V was clipped by 6 bases and J by 6 bases; unmatched bases: 7. The CDR3 coding sequence is TGTGCCAGCAGGAAAGGACAGGGTGCCAATGAGCAGTTCTTC. The encoded protein is CASRKGQGANEQFF.

This clone has just a few counts. At one boundary the junction diverges from the germline segment, which might be a read error. The CDR3 bases are TGTGCCATCAGTGAGACGGGGACAGTTAGCTCTGGAAACATCATATATTTT. Translated, it gives CAISETGTVSSGNIIYF. The chain uses TRBV10-3 and TRBJ1-3; 7 positions match TRBD1. CDR1 ENHRY and CDR2 SYGVKD come from the germline V gene. There are 17 residues in the CDR3.

The J gene is TRBJ2-2, the V gene TRBV5-1, with 9 bases matching TRBD1. The CDR3 has 15 residues. In germline, CDR1 is SGHRS, CDR2 YFSETQ. The junction had 6 bases not matched to a gene; V was cut back by 4 bases and J by 5 bases. Here the CDR3 DNA reads TGCGCCAGCAGCCCGGACAGGGGAGGGACCGGGGAGCTGTTTTTT. It translates to CASSPDRGGTGELFF.

The rearrangement links TRBV4-3 to TRBJ2-1; TRBD2 might be the D (5 bases). Trimming took 6 bases from V and 0 from J, leaving 12 bases between them. The CDR3 sequence is 15 residues long. Germline V gene lookup returns CDR1 LGHNA and CDR2 YSLEER. CDR3 nucleotides: TGCGCCAGCAGATATCTAGCAGGCTCCTACAATGAGCAGTTCTTC. It codes for CASRYLAGSYNEQFF.

The chain recombines TRBV4-1 with TRBJ2-1; 10 nucleotides match TRBD1. V trimming: 1 base; J trimming: 5 bases; junction bases outside the gene matches: 5. There are 16 residues in the CDR3. The germline CDR1 and CDR2 sequences are MGHRA and YSYEKL. As DNA, the CDR3 is TGCGCCAGCAGCCAAGCTCCGGGACAGGGGCACAATGAGCAGTTCTTC. It yields the protein CASSQAPGQGHNEQFF.

This clone was seen a few times. The chain combines TRBV7-2 with TRBJ2-5; TRBD2 matches 11 bases. Trimming took 4 bases from V and 5 from J; bases not matched to a gene: 9. From germline, CDR1 is SGHTA and CDR2 FQGNSA. There are 16 residues in the CDR3. The CDR3: CASSSLLAGVRETQYF. Written as DNA, the CDR3 is TGTGCCAGCAGCTCGTTACTAGCGGGGGTTCGGGAGACCCAGTACTTC.

The sample holds a few counts of this clone. The chain combines TRBV4-2 with TRBJ2-1; D is ambiguous. Germline-derived CDR1 and CDR2 are LGHNA and YNFKEQ. The V end lost 0 bases, the J end lost 3 bases, and 0 bases lay between the germline ends. The CDR3 spans 12 residues. The CDR3, as DNA: TGTGCCAGCAGCCAAGACTACAATGAGCAGTTCTTC. This gives the protein CASSQDYNEQFF.

This chain links TRBV19 with TRBJ2-3, with no clear D. Germline V gene lookup returns CDR1 LNHDA and CDR2 SQIVND (reference sequence). The CDR3 has 13 residues. V was pared by 4 bases and J by 5 bases, with 10 bases between. CDR3 DNA: TGTGCCAGTAGTACGCCCCTAAAAGATACGCAGTATTTT. It codes for CASSTPLKDTQYF.

This clone was detected only a few times. V usage is TRBV27 and J usage is TRBJ2-2; TRBD1 aligns across 10 bases. Germline values: CDR1 MNHEY, CDR2 SMNVEV (reference sequence). The CDR3 is 16 amino acids. V lost 6 bases to trimming and J lost 1 base; unmatched junction nucleotides: 5. The CDR3, as DNA: TGTGCCAGCAGAAGACAGGGGGCGCGGAACACCGGGGAGCTGTTTTTT. Amino acid sequence: CASRRQGARNTGELFF.

This clone has only a few counts. V usage is TRBV7-9 and J usage is TRBJ1-4, with D maybe TRBD1 (5 bases). The V and J ends lost 3 bases and 7 bases respectively, with 12 bases between them. The CDR3 covers 14 residues. The germline V gene encodes CDR1 SEHNR and CDR2 FQNEAQ (reference sequence). CDR3 DNA sequence: TGTGCCAGCAGCTTGCAGGGAGGCAGTGAAAAACTGTTTTTT. Protein: CASSLQGGSEKLFF.

J is TRBJ1-5 and V is TRBV5-1, with TRBD1 identical over 7 bases. The J segment lost 2 bases and the V segment lost 0 bases, leaving 8 bases of the junction unmatched. The CDR3 loop spans 17 amino acids. Germline V lookup: CDR1 SGHRS, CDR2 YFSETQ. The CDR3 coding sequence is TGCGCCAGCAGCTTGGACCCCAGGGGGATTGGCAATCAGCCCCAGCATTTT. It translates to CASSLDPRGIGNQPQHF.

The chain couples TRBV18 to TRBJ2-5, with 8 nucleotides matching TRBD1. Per the germline V gene, CDR1 is KGHSH and CDR2 is LQKENI. The CDR3 has 13 amino acids. The ends lost 3 bases at V and 5 bases at J; junction bases unmatched: 2. CDR3 nucleotide sequence: TGTGCCAGCTCACCGGACAGGGAGGAGACCCAGTACTTC. This codes for CASSPDREETQYF.

This clone came up a few times. CDR3 coding DNA: TGTGCCAGCAGTTTAGGCGAGAACACTGAAGCTTTCTTT. Translating it yields CASSLGENTEAFF. The rearrangement joins TRBV27 to TRBJ1-1, with unresolved D. The V gene lost 2 bases and the J gene lost 1 base, with 5 bases spanning the gap. Germline assignment: CDR1 MNHEY and CDR2 SMNVEV (reference sequence). CDR3 length: 13 residues.

This clone was observed a handful of times. This rearrangement joins TRBV15 to TRBJ1-3; D is unclear. Trimming left V 4 bases short and J 1 base short, with 11 bases between. This CDR3 has 15 amino acids. CDR1 and CDR2 (germline): LNHNV, YYDKDF (reference sequence). CDR3 in amino acids: CATSTGSRSGNTIYF. DNA of the CDR3: TGTGCCACCAGCACGGGGTCTCGTTCTGGAAACACCATATATTTT. The whole variable domain, remainder taken from reference TRBV15 and TRBJ1-3, is DAMVIQNPRYQVTQFGKPVTLSCSQTLNHNVMYWYQQKSSQAPKLLFHYYDKDFNNEADTPDNFQSRRPNTSFCFLDIRSPGLGDTAMYLCATSTGSRSGNTIYFGEGSWLTVV.